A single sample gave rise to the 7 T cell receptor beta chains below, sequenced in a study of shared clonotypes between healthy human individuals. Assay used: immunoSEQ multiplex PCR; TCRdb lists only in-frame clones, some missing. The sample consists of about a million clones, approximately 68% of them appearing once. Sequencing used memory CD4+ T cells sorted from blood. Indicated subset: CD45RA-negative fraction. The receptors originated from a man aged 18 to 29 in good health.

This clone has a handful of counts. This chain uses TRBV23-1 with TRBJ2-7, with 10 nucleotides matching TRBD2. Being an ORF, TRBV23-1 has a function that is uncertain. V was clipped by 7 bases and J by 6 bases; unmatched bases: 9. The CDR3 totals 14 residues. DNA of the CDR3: TGCGCCAGCACCCCGCCTAGCGGGAGAGCCGAGCAGTACTTC. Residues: CASTPPSGRAEQYF.

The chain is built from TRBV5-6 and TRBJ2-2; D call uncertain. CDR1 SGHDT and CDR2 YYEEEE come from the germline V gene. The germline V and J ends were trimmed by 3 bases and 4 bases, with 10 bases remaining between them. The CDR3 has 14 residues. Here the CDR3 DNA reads TGTGCCAGCAGCTCGGGCCGAGCCACCGGGGAGCTGTTTTTT. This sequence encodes CASSSGRATGELFF.

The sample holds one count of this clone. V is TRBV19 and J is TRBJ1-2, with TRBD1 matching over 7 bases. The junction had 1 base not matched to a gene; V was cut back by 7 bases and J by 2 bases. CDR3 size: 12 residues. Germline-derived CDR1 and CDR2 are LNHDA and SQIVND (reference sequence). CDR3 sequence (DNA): TGTGCCAGTACGGACAGGAACTATGGCTACACCTTC. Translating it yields CASTDRNYGYTF. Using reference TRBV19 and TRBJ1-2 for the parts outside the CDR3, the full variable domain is DGGITQSPKYLFRKEGQNVTLSCEQNLNHDAMYWYRQDPGQGLRLIYYSQIVNDFQKGDIAEGYSVSREKKESFPLTVTSAQKNPTAFYLCASTDRNYGYTFGSGTRLTVV.

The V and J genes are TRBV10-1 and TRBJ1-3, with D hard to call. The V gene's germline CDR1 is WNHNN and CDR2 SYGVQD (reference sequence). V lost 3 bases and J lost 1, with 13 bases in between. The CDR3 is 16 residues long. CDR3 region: CASSDPSGSSGNTIYF. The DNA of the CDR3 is TGCGCCAGCAGTGACCCGTCGGGCTCTTCTGGAAACACCATATATTTT.

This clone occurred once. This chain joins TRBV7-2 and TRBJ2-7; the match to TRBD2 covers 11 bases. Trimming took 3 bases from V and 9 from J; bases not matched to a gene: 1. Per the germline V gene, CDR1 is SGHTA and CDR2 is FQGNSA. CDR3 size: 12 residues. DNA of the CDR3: TGTGCCAGCAGCTTCGGGACTAGCGGGCAGTACTTC. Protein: CASSFGTSGQYF.

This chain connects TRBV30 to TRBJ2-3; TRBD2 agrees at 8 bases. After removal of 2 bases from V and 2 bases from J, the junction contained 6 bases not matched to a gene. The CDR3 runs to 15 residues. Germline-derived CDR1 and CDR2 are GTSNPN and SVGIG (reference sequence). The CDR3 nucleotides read TGTGCCTGGAGTTCGGCGGGGGGATACACAGATACGCAGTATTTT. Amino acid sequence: CAWSSAGGYTDTQYF.

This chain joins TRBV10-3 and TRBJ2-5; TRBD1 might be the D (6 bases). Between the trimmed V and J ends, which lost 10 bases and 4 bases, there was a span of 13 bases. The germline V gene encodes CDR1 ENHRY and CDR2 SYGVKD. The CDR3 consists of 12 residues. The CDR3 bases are TGTGCCACCAAAGGGGGTGGAGAGACCCAGTACTTC. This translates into CATKGGGETQYF.